Listed here are 9 T cell receptor beta chains from one sample, sequenced in a study of shared clonotypes between healthy human individuals. Using immunoSEQ multiplex PCR, the repertoire was profiled, and TCRdb retains in-frame clones only, with some absent. The sample holds some 1 million clones, approximately 76% seen once. Sequencing was performed on memory CD4+ T cells sorted from blood. As to subset: CD45RA-negative fraction. These receptors all come from a man younger than 30 in good health.

The chain employs TRBV29-1 and TRBJ1-3; D gene uncertain. In germline, CDR1 is SQVTM, CDR2 ANQGSEA. V was shortened by 5 bases and J by 4 bases, with 6 bases between the two germline ends. This CDR3 is 11 amino acids long. The CDR3 reads CSVLGGNTIYF. CDR3 bases: TGCAGCGTTCTTGGCGGAAACACCATATATTTT.

V usage is TRBV27 and J usage is TRBJ2-3; TRBD2 might be the D (7 bases). CDR1 and CDR2 from the germline V gene are MNHEY and SMNVEV (reference sequence). The CDR3 sequence is 15 residues long. Between the trimmed V and J ends, which lost 4 bases and 3 bases, there was a span of 14 bases. The CDR3 DNA follows: TGTGCCAGCAGTTCCGAGGGGGGGGTTACAGATACGCAGTATTTT. It specifies CASSSEGGVTDTQYF.

The J gene is TRBJ2-3, the V gene TRBV6-6; 7 positions match TRBD1. The V segment lost 8 bases and the J segment 2 bases; nucleotides outside the gene matches: 10. The CDR3 totals 15 residues. CDR1 is MNHNY, CDR2 SVGAGI, per germline (reference sequence). The CDR3 region is CASGDSRLITDTQYF. DNA for the CDR3: TGTGCCAGCGGGGACAGCCGGCTTATCACAGATACGCAGTATTTT.

The CDR3 loop is CASSPEGVQGNTEAFF. The CDR3 nucleotides read TGTGCCAGTAGCCCCGAGGGGGTACAGGGGAACACTGAAGCTTTCTTT. The chain recombines TRBV19 with TRBJ1-1; D might be TRBD1 (6 bases). The germline gives CDR1 LNHDA, CDR2 SQIVND (reference sequence). V was cut by 6 bases and J by 1 base, with 18 bases left in between. This CDR3 contains 16 residues.

Concerning this clone: Other nucleotide sequences from this sample produce the same CDR3. The rearrangement uses TRBV28 and TRBJ2-7; tentatively, D is TRBD1 (5 bases). V lost 3 bases, J lost 5 bases, and 11 bases lay in between. Germline-derived CDR1 and CDR2 are MDHEN and SYDVKM. CDR3 size: 13 residues. CDR3: CASSLPGFHEQYF. CDR3 bases: TGTGCCAGCAGTTTGCCAGGGTTCCACGAGCAGTACTTC.

There are a few counts of this clone. This sequence joins TRBV4-3 and TRBJ2-5; 12 nucleotides match TRBD2. Germline V CDR1 and CDR2: LGHNA, YSLEER. V trimming: 0 bases; J trimming: 1 base; junction bases outside the gene matches: 15. The length of the CDR3 is 21 residues. CDR3 protein: CASSQESVGTSGPEGQETQYF. The CDR3 DNA is TGCGCCAGCAGCCAAGAATCAGTAGGGACTAGCGGGCCCGAAGGCCAAGAGACCCAGTACTTC.

The chain couples TRBV4-1 to TRBJ1-5; D uncertain. Trimming stripped 0 bases from V and 2 bases from J, with 11 bases between. The CDR3 has 16 amino acids. Germline-derived CDR1 and CDR2 are MGHRA and YSYEKL. The CDR3 loop is CASSQEAVWGNQPQHF. The CDR3 DNA sequence: TGCGCCAGCAGCCAAGAGGCAGTTTGGGGCAATCAGCCCCAGCATTTT.

This clone was seen a handful of times. The DNA of the CDR3 is TGTGCCAGCACCCTTACCGGGACAGGGGGCGGCTACACCTTC. Amino acid sequence: CASTLTGTGGGYTF. The chain is built from TRBV6-1 and TRBJ1-2; 12 bases line up with TRBD1. Germline CDR1 is MNHNS and CDR2 is SASEGT. The CDR3 is made up of 14 amino acids. Trimming at V came to 7 bases and at J to 8 bases, leaving 8 bases not matched to a gene.

V is TRBV27 and J is TRBJ2-4, with TRBD2 identical over 10 bases. The CDR3 loop spans 16 amino acids. V lost 2 bases to trimming and J lost 1 base; unmatched junction nucleotides: 2. Germline V gene data show CDR1 as MNHEY and CDR2 as SMNVEV (reference sequence). The CDR3 sequence is CASSLVAGGAKNIQYF. The CDR3 DNA is TGTGCCAGCAGTTTAGTAGCGGGGGGCGCCAAAAACATTCAGTACTTC.